The rows below give T cell receptor beta chains drawn from one sample of a study of tumor-infiltrating lymphocytes in primary liver carcinoma. TCRdb analysed the multiplex PCR reads with MiXCR anew, one entry per CDR3 protein. The repertoire has roughly 80,000 distinct CDR3 sequences, around 70% of them found once; the top ten carry roughly a fifth. Sequenced input: liver tumor tissue from sampling region 1. These receptors were collected from a middle-aged man with primary liver carcinoma and hepatitis B virus infection. Both conserved end residues are part of each CDR3. D genes are given only for firm matches. Size values are once, few and many counts, or a class for expanded clones, and some rows have none.

clone_size d_call j_call v_call cdr3_nt cdr3_aa
many - TRBJ2-2 TRBV11-2 TGTGCCAGCAGCTTACGGCCGGAGAACACCGGGGAGCTGTTTTTT CASSLRPENTGELFF
- TRBD2 TRBJ2-3 TRBV28 TGTGCCAGCAGTTTAGGCCGGCGGGAGATTACAGATACGCAGTATTTT CASSLGRREITDTQYF
once - TRBJ2-2 TRBV14 TGTGCCAGTAGCCAATCGAGGGCGGCCAGCACCGGGGAGCTGTTTTTT CASSQSRAASTGELFF
- - TRBJ2-5 TRBV28 TGTGCCAGCAGCTGGGTTGGACAGATTGATCCCCAAGAGACCCAGTACTTC CASSWVGQIDPQETQYF
- - TRBJ2-1 TRBV11-2 TGTGCCAGCAGCTTGGGTATCGGACTAACCATGGGTGAGCAGCTCTTC CASSLGIGLTMGEQLF
- - TRBJ2-3 TRBV14 TGTGTAAGCAGCCAAGTAGACTACACAGTTACGCAGTATTTT CVSSQVDYTVTQYF
- - TRBJ2-1 TRBV29-1 TGTGGCGTTCCAATGCCCCTGAGCAATGAGCAGTTCTTC CGVPMPLSNEQFF
- TRBD2 TRBJ2-6 TRBV29-1 TGCAGCGTTCTAGCGGGAGGGCCTGGGGCCAACGTCCTGACTTTC CSVLAGGPGANVLTF
- TRBD1 TRBJ1-5 TRBV20-1 TGCAGTGCTAGGGTCGACAGGGACAATCAGCCCCAGCATTTT CSARVDRDNQPQHF
- - TRBJ2-7 TRBV5-1 TGCGCCAGCACCTTGGCGTCCCTGGCCTACGAGCAGTACTTC CASTLASLAYEQYF
many - TRBJ2-7 TRBV5-1 TGCGCCAGCAGCCCGGGGGACATTACTAGCGAGCAGTACTTC CASSPGDITSEQYF
many - TRBJ1-2 TRBV12-3/TRBV12-4 TGTGCCAGCAGTTTCAACAACTATGGCTACACCTTC CASSFNNYGYTF
- - TRBJ1-2 TRBV13 TGTACCAGCAGCTCCTTTTACAGAAAGCAGGGTTATGGCTACACCTTC CTSSSFYRKQGYGYTF
- TRBD2 TRBJ2-1 TRBV6-1 TGTGCCTGCACCACCGGATCGACTAGCGGGAGGGCGATTTCCTACAATGAACAGTTCTTC CACTTGSTSGRAISYNEQFF
medium-sized - TRBJ2-5 TRBV6-1 TGTGCCAGCAGGAGACACCTCCAAGAGACCCAGTACTTC CASRRHLQETQYF
once TRBD2 TRBJ2-7 TRBV11-2 TGTGCCAGCAACCAGGGACTAGCTGGTTCCCCTTCCTACGAGCAGTACTTC CASNQGLAGSPSYEQYF
medium-sized - TRBJ1-1 TRBV12-3/TRBV12-4 TGTGCCAGCAGTCGGGGAAGGACAACTGAAGCTTTCTTT CASSRGRTTEAFF
once - TRBJ2-1 TRBV11-2 TGTGCCAGCAGCTTAGATCTACAGCGGCCTGAGCAATTCTTC CASSLDLQRPEQFF
- TRBD1 TRBJ2-5 TRBV10-3 TGTACCGTGGTGGACAGGGCATTCGGAGAGACCCAGTACTTC CTVVDRAFGETQYF
many - TRBJ1-2 TRBV28 TGTGCCAGCACCGTAAGGGCTAACTATGGCTACACCTTC CASTVRANYGYTF
- TRBD2 TRBJ2-1 TRBV10-3 TGTGCCACCCAAGCGGGGGAGGCCAATGAGCAGTTCTTC CATQAGEANEQFF
- - TRBJ2-2 TRBV10-3 TGTGCCATCAGTCCCTCGCCCCGGATGGACACCAGGGAGCTGTTTTTT CAISPSPRMDTRELFF
- - TRBJ2-7 TRBV7-9 TGTGTCAGCAGCCGTTCCGGACAAGGAGTAATCTACGAGCAGTACTTC CVSSRSGQGVIYEQYF
few TRBD1 TRBJ1-2 TRBV2 TGTGCCAGCATCCCACTCACAGGGGGCGCGGGTGGCTACACCTTC CASIPLTGGAGGYTF
- TRBD2 TRBJ2-7 TRBV4-2 TGTGCCAGTAGCCGATGGGGACTAGCGGACTACGAGCAGTACTTC CASSRWGLADYEQYF
- - TRBJ2-2 TRBV7-8 TGTGCCAGGAGCGTCTCCAGAGGGGGATTTATCACCGGTGAGCTGTTTTTC CARSVSRGGFITGELFF
- - TRBJ2-5 TRBV29-1 TGCAGGGTTGAAGAATACGGGACGGGCGAGACCCGGTACTTC CRVEEYGTGETRYF
- - TRBJ2-1 TRBV29-1 TGCAGCGTTCTAAGGTTGGGGTCTGAGCAGTTCTTC CSVLRLGSEQFF
- TRBD1 TRBJ2-1 TRBV20-1 TGCAGTGCTAGAGACCCGACAGGGACGGGGAGTGAGCAGTTCTTC CSARDPTGTGSEQFF
- TRBD1 TRBJ2-7 TRBV29-1 TGCAGCGTAGAGGGACAGGACCCCTACAAGCAGTATTTC CSVEGQDPYKQYF
- TRBD1 TRBJ2-2 TRBV20-1 TGCAGTGCCTTAGGACAGGCCCCCGGGGAGCTGTTTTTT CSALGQAPGELFF
once TRBD1 TRBJ2-3 TRBV4-1 TGCGCCAGTAGTCCAACAGGGGACACAGGTACGCAGTATTTT CASSPTGDTGTQYF
- - TRBJ2-7 TRBV28 TGTGTCAACAGCAATTCCCACGAGCAGTACTTC CVNSNSHEQYF
many - TRBJ2-1 TRBV7-9 TGTGCCAGCAGCTTAGGGTTTGCGTCCAATGAGCAGTTCTTC CASSLGFASNEQFF
many - TRBJ1-6 TRBV6-6 TGTGCCAGCACCAGTGTCGTTTCTTCACCCCTCCACTTT CASTSVVSSPLHF
- - TRBJ2-5 TRBV12-3/TRBV12-4 TGTGACAGCAGTAGGCAAGAGACTCGGTACTTC CDSSRQETRYF
once - TRBJ2-7 TRBV20-1 TGCAGTACAGAACTAGGGATGGAGCAGTACTTC CSTELGMEQYF
- - TRBJ2-7 TRBV6-5 TGTGCCAGCAGTTACGTCAGGGGTCCCTACGAGCAGTGCTTC CASSYVRGPYEQCF
- TRBD1 TRBJ2-1 TRBV7-8 TGTGTCAGCGGCTTAGTAGAGATGACAGGGGGTAACTACAATGAGCAGTTCTTC CVSGLVEMTGGNYNEQFF
many - TRBJ2-1 TRBV5-1 TGCGCCAGTTCCAGGGGGGGTATCAGCAATGAGCAGTTCTTC CASSRGGISNEQFF
- - TRBJ2-7 TRBV9 TGTGCCAACAGCGTAGTTGGGAGCTCCTACGAGCAGTACTTC CANSVVGSSYEQYF
- - TRBJ2-1 TRBV10-3 TGTGCCATCAGTGACACAAGGGGCGCGTACAATGAGCAGTTCTTT CAISDTRGAYNEQFF